Listed below are T cell receptor beta chains from one sample, sequenced in a study of T cell responses to AZD1222 COVID-19 vaccine. Some clones are missing from TCRdb's copy, which holds only in-frame ones; the method was immunoSEQ multiplex PCR. Of fewer than 70,000 clones detected, roughly 80% appear once; the ten largest clones hold more than 13%. Sequenced material: peripheral blood, taken 28 days after the second AZD1222 dose. These receptors all stem from an adult who received the AZD1222 COVID-19 vaccine. Each CDR3 is given with its conserved first and last residue. Each record gives: J gene, V gene, clone size, D gene, CDR3 DNA, CDR3 protein. The D gene is left open where the match is weak. A row's size may be missing; if present it is once, few, many or a size class.

TRBJ1-6 TRBV5-8 once NA TGTGCCAGCAGCATCCCAACAGGGCGCGGTTCACCCCTCCACTTT CASSIPTGRGSPLHF
TRBJ1-5 TRBV7-2 NA NA TGTGCCAGCAGCTTAGCCCAGGGTATTCAGCCCCAGCATTTT CASSLAQGIQPQHF
TRBJ1-2 TRBV15 few NA TGTGCCACCAGCAGAGGACCGCCGAACTATGGCTACACCTTC CATSRGPPNYGYTF
TRBJ1-4 TRBV7-9 once NA TGTGCCAGCAGCCTGGGAGGGGGAGTTGCAACTAATGAAAAACTGTTTTTT CASSLGGGVATNEKLFF
TRBJ2-3 TRBV10-3 NA NA TGTGCCATCAGTGAGAGCGCGAGAACAGATACGCAGTATTTT CAISESARTDTQYF
TRBJ1-4 TRBV28 NA TRBD1 TGTGCCAGCGGAAGACAGGGAGACGAAAAACTGTTTTTT CASGRQGDEKLFF
TRBJ2-7 TRBV5-1 NA TRBD1 TGCGCCAGCAGCGGAACCGGGACAGGGGCCGAGCAGTACTTC CASSGTGTGAEQYF
TRBJ1-5 TRBV19 NA TRBD1 TGTGCCAGTAGCCCACAGGGGAGCAATCAGCCCCAGCATTTT CASSPQGSNQPQHF
TRBJ1-2 TRBV24-1 NA NA TGTGCCACCAGTGACGGGATTGGAGATTGGGGCCCTAACTATGGCTACACCTTC CATSDGIGDWGPNYGYTF
TRBJ2-3 TRBV13 NA NA TGTGCCAGCAGCCGAGGCCAGAGGGGGACAGATACGCAGTATTTT CASSRGQRGTDTQYF
TRBJ1-1 TRBV2 NA NA TGTGCCAGCAGCGGAGGAGGGGAAGCTTTCTTT CASSGGGEAFF
TRBJ2-7 TRBV3-1/TRBV3-2 NA NA TGTGCCAGCAGCCAACCTCCCTTCCCCGGGACCAGGGGCGAGCAGTACTTC CASSQPPFPGTRGEQYF
TRBJ2-1 TRBV5-4 NA NA TGTGCCAGCAGCCGCTTCAATGAGCAGTTCTTC CASSRFNEQFF
TRBJ2-1 TRBV24-1 NA TRBD2 TGTGCCACCAGTGACCATAGCGGGGGGCGCCACAATGAGCAGTTCTTC CATSDHSGGRHNEQFF
TRBJ2-7 TRBV5-1 few NA TGCGCCAGCAGCTGGGGATTTGGGGCCTACGAGCAGTACTTC CASSWGFGAYEQYF
TRBJ2-4 TRBV7-2 NA NA TGTGCCAGCAGCTGGGGGGACGCCAAAAACATTCAGTACTTC CASSWGDAKNIQYF
TRBJ2-6 TRBV7-3 NA NA TGTGCCAGCAGCTTAAGAGAACGGTTCTCTGGGGCCAACGTCCTGACTTTC CASSLRERFSGANVLTF
TRBJ1-6 TRBV6-6 NA NA TGTGCCAGCAGCAGGGTTTTCAATTCACCCCTCCACTTT CASSRVFNSPLHF
TRBJ2-1 TRBV6-5 NA NA TGTGCCAGCACCGGACATAATGAGCAGTTCTTC CASTGHNEQFF
TRBJ2-7 TRBV10-1 NA NA TGCGCCAGCAGTGAGGGGTCCGGGACCGGCTACGAGCAGTACTTC CASSEGSGTGYEQYF
TRBJ2-7 TRBV2 NA TRBD2 TGTGCCAGCAGTGGACTAGCGGGGGTTTCCTACGAGCAGTACTTC CASSGLAGVSYEQYF
TRBJ1-4 TRBV6-5 NA NA TGTGCCAGCAGAATCGATTGGATGAATGAAAAACTGTTTTTT CASRIDWMNEKLFF
TRBJ2-1 TRBV11-3 NA NA TGTGCCAGCAGCGACATGGGAGGATACAATGAGCAGTTCTTC CASSDMGGYNEQFF
TRBJ1-5 TRBV18 NA NA TGTGCCAGCTCACCTCAGAGCGCAAATCAGCCCCAGCATTTT CASSPQSANQPQHF
TRBJ1-5 TRBV12-5 NA NA TGTGCTAGTGGCCTAGGGCCTAGCAATCAGCCCCAGCATTTT CASGLGPSNQPQHF
TRBJ1-5 TRBV7-2 few NA TGTGCCAGCAGCTTAGGACTCAATCAGCCCCAGCATTTT CASSLGLNQPQHF
TRBJ2-5 TRBV5-1 once NA TGCGCCACCCGCCTGGACACATTGTACCAAGAGACCCAGTACTTC CATRLDTLYQETQYF
TRBJ1-5 TRBV15 NA NA TGTGCCACCAGCAGGGGGTTAGAGTGGCAGCCCCAGCATTTT CATSRGLEWQPQHF
TRBJ1-6 TRBV21-1 NA NA TGTGCCAGCAGCAAAGGTCCATTTAAGCTACGTAATTCACCCCTCCACTTT CASSKGPFKLRNSPLHF
TRBJ1-4 TRBV5-5 NA TRBD1 TGTGCCAGCAGCCAGGGGGCGGCTAATGAAAAACTGTTTTTT CASSQGAANEKLFF
TRBJ2-3 TRBV7-8 NA TRBD1 TGTGCCAGCAGCACAGGGGGCTTCACAGATACGCAGTATTTT CASSTGGFTDTQYF
TRBJ2-7 TRBV12-3/TRBV12-4 NA NA TGTGCCAGCAGTATTAGCGTCCGCTACGAGCAGTACTTC CASSISVRYEQYF
TRBJ2-6 TRBV6-5 medium-sized NA TGTGCCAGCAGTTACGCCAGCTCTGGGGCCAACGTCCTGACTTTC CASSYASSGANVLTF
TRBJ2-3 TRBV11-2 NA TRBD2 TGTGCCAGCAGCAGCGGGGGCCCGACAGATACGCAGTATTTT CASSSGGPTDTQYF
TRBJ1-4 TRBV4-1 NA NA TGCGCCAGCAGCTTACAGGGAAGCGGTGAAAAACTGTTTTTT CASSLQGSGEKLFF
TRBJ1-5 TRBV6-4 NA TRBD1 TGTGCCAGCTATGGACAGGGAGGCAATCAGCCCCAGCATTTT CASYGQGGNQPQHF